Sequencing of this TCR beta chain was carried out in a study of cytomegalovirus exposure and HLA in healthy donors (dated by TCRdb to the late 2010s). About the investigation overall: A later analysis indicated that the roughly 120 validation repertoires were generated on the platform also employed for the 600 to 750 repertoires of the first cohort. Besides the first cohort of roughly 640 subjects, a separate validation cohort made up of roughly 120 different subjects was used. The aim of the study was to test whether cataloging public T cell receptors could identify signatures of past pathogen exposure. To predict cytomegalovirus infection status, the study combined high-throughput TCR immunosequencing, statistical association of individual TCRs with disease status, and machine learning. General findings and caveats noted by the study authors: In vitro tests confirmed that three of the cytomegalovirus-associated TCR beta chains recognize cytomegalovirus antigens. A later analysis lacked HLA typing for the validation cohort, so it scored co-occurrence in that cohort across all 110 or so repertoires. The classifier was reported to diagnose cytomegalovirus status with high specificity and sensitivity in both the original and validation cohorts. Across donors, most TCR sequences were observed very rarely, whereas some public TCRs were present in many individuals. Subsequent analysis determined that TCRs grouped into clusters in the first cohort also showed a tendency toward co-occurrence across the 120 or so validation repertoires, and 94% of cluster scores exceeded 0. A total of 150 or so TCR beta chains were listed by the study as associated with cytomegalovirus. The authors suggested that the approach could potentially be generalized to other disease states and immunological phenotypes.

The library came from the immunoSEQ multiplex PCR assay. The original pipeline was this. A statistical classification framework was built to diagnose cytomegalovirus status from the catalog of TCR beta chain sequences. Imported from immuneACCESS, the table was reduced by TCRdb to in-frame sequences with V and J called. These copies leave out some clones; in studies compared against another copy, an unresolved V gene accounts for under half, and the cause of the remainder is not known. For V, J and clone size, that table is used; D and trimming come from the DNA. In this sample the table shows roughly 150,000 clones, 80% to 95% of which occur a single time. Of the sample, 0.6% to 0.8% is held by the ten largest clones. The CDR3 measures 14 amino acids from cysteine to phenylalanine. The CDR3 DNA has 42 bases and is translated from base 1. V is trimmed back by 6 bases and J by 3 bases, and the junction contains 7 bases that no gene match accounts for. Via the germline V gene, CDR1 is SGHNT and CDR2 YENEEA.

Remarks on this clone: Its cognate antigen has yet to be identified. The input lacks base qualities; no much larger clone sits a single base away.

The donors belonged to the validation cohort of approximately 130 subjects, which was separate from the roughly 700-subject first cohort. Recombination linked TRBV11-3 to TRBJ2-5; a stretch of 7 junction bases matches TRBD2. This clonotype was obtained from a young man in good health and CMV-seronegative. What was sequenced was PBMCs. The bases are TGTGCCAGCAGTTATCTAGCGGCCGAAGAGACCCAGTACTTC. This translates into CASSYLAAEETQYF.